This T cell receptor beta chain came from a study of cytomegalovirus exposure and HLA in healthy donors. Study as a whole: Previous work identified 120 million or so unique TCR beta sequences from roughly 170 million T cells.

Turning to this clone: What it recognizes is unknown.

The PCR ran on 60 Vbeta and 13 Jbeta primers. Libraries were prepared by immunoSEQ multiplex PCR; TCRdb keeps only in-frame clonotypes and omits some of them. The sample has around 140,000 clones, 8.9% seen once. Study observations and caveats: For most subjects, TCR beta sequences were reported to predict HLA-A and HLA-B alleles with accuracy. Presence/absence comparisons presumed near-even sequencing depth among donors. Reports credit the classifier with highly specific, highly sensitive diagnosis of cytomegalovirus status.

The germline CDR1 and CDR2 sequences are SGHTA and FQGNSA. Trimming removed 4 bases from V and 3 bases from J; junction bases left unmatched: 2. CDR3 length: 13 residues. The sequenced material came from PBMCs. The clonotype comes from a woman in her thirties or forties in good health and CMV-seropositive. The chain links TRBV7-2 to TRBJ2-5, with 7 bases that match TRBD1. CDR3 bases: TGTGCCAGCAGCTCTGGGACAGAAGAGACCCAGTACTTC. Amino acids: CASSSGTEETQYF.